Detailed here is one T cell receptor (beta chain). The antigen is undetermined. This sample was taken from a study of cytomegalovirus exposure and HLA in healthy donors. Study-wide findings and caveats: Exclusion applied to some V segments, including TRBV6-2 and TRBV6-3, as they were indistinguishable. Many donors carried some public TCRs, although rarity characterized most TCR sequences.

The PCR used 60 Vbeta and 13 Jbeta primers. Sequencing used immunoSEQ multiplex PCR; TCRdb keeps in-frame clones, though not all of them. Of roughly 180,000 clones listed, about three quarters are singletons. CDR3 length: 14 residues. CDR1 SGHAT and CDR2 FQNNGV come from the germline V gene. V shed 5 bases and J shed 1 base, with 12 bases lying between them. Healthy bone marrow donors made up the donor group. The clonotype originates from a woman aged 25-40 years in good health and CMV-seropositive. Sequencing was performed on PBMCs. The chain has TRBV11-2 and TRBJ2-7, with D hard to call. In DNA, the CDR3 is TGTGCCAGCAGCCTCAACCCGGGTTCCTACGAGCAGTACTTC. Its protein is CASSLNPGSYEQYF.